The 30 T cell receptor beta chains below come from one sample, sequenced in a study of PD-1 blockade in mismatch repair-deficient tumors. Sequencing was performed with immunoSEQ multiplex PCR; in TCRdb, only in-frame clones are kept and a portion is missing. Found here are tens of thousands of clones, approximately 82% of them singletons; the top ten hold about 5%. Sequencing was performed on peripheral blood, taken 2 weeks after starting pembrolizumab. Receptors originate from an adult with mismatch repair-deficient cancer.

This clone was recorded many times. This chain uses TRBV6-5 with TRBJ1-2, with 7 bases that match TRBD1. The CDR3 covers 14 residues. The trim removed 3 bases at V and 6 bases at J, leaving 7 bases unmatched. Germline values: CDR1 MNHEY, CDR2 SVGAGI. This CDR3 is CASSYQGGPDGYTF. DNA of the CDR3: TGTGCCAGCAGTTATCAGGGGGGGCCTGATGGCTACACCTTC.

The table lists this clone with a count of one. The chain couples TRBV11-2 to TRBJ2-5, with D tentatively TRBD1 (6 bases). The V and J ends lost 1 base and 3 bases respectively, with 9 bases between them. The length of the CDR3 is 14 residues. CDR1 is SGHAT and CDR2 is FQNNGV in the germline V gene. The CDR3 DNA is TGTGCCAGCAGCTTAGTTGGACAGAAAGAGACCCAGTACTTC. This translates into CASSLVGQKETQYF. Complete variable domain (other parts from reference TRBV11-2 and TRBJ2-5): EAGVAQSPRYKIIEKRQSVAFWCNPISGHATLYWYQQILGQGPKLLIQFQNNGVVDDSQLPKDRFSAERLKGVDSTLKIQPAKLEDSAVYLCASSLVGQKETQYFGPGTRLLVL.

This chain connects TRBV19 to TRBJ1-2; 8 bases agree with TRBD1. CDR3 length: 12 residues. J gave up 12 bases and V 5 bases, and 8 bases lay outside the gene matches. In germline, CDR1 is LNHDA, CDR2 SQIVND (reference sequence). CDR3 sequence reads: CASSVGQGPDTF. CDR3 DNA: TGTGCCAGTAGTGTCGGACAGGGACCGGACACCTTC.

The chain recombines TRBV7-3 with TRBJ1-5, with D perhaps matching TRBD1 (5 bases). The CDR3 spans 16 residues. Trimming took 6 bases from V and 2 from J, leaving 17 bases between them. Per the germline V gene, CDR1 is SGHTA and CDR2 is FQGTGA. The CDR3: CASSPMGGLGNQPQHF. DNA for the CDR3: TGTGCCAGCAGTCCGATGGGGGGTCTGGGCAATCAGCCCCAGCATTTT. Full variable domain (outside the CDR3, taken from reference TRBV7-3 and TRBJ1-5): GAGVSQTPSNKVTEKGKYVELRCDPISGHTALYWYRQSLGQGPEFLIYFQGTGAADDSGLPNDRFFAVRPEGSVSTLKIQRTERGDSAVYLCASSPMGGLGNQPQHFGDGTRLSIL.

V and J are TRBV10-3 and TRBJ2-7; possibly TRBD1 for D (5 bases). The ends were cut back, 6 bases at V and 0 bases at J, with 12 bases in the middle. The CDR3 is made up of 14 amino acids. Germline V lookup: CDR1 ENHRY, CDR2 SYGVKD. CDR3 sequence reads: CAIRQTESSYEQYF. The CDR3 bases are TGTGCCATCAGGCAGACAGAGAGCTCCTACGAGCAGTACTTC.

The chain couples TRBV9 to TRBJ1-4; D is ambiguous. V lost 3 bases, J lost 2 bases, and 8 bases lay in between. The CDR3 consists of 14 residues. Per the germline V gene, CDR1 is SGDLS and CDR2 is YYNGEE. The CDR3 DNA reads TGTGCCAGCAGCGCAGAAGCGACTAATGAAAAACTGTTTTTT. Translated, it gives CASSAEATNEKLFF.

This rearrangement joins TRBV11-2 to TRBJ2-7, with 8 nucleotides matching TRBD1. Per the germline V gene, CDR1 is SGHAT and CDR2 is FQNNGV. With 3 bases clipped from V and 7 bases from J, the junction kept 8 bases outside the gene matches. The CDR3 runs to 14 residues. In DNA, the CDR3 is TGTGCCAGCAGCTTGGGGCAGGGGGCGAGAGAGCAGTACTTC. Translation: CASSLGQGAREQYF.

The CDR3 nucleotides read TGTGCCAGCAGCAAGGGGCTAGGCAAGTTCTTC. This gives the protein CASSKGLGKFF. J is TRBJ2-1 and V is TRBV9, with a weak D call TRBD1 (5 bases). Germline assignment: CDR1 SGDLS and CDR2 YYNGEE. The CDR3 is 11 residues long. Trimming took 4 bases from V and 14 from J, leaving 13 bases between them.

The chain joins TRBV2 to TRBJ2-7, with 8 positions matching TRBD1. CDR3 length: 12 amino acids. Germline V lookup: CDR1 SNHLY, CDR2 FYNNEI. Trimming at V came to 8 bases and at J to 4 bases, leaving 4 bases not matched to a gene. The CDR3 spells CASQGQGYEQYF. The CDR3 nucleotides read TGTGCCAGCCAAGGACAGGGATACGAGCAGTACTTC.

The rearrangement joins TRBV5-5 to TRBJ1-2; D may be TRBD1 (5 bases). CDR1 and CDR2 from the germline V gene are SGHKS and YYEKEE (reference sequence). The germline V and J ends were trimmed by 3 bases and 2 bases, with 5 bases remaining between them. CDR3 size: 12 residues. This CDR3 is CASSWDNYGYTF. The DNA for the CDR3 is TGTGCCAGCAGCTGGGACAACTATGGCTACACCTTC.

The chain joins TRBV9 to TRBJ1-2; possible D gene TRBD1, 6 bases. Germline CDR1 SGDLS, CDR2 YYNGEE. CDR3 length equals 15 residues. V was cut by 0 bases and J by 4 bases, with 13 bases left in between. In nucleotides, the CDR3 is TGTGCCAGCAGCGTAGGTGCGGGGGCTGGCTATGGCTACACCTTC. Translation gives CASSVGAGAGYGYTF. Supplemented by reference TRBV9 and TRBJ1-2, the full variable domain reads DSGVTQTPKHLITATGQRVTLRCSPRSGDLSVYWYQQSLDQGLQFLIQYYNGEERAKGNILERFSAQQFPDLHSELNLSSLELGDSALYFCASSVGAGAGYGYTFGSGTRLTVV.

The CDR3 reads CASSLAGRYNEQFF. The CDR3 DNA sequence: TGTGCCAGCAGCTTAGCGGGACGCTACAATGAGCAGTTCTTC. This chain joins TRBV7-3 and TRBJ2-1, with TRBD2 as a possible D gene (6 bases). The V end lost 2 bases, the J end lost 3 bases, and 8 bases lay between the germline ends. From germline, CDR1 is SGHTA and CDR2 FQGTGA. The length of the CDR3 is 14 residues.

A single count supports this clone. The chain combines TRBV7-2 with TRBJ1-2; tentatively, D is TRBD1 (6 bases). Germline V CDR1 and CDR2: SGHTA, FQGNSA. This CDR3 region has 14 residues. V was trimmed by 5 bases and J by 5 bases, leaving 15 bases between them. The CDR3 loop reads CASSPPWTDYGYTF. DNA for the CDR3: TGTGCCAGCAGCCCTCCTTGGACAGATTATGGCTACACCTTC.

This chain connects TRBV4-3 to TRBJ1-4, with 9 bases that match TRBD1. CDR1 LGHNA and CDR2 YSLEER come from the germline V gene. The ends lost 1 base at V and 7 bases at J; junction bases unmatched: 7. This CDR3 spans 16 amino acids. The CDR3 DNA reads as TGCGCCAGCAGCCAAGGGGAAGACAGGGGGGTTGAAAAACTGTTTTTT. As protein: CASSQGEDRGVEKLFF.

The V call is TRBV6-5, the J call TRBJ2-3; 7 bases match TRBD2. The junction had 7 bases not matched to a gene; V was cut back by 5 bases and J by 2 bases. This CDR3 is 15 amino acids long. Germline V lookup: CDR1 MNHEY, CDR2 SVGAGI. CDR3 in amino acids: CASSHRAGPTDTQYF. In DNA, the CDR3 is TGTGCCAGCAGTCACAGAGCGGGACCCACAGATACGCAGTATTTT.

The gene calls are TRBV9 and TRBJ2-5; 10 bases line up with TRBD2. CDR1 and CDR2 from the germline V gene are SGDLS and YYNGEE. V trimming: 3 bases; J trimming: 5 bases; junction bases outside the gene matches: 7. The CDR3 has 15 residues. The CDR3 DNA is TGTGCCAGCAGCGCCCCTAGCGGGAGTACGGAGACCCAGTACTTC. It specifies CASSAPSGSTETQYF.

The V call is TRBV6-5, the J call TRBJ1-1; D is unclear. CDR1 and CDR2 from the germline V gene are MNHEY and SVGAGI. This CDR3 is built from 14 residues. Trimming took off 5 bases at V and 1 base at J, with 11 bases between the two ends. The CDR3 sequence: CASSSPRGNTEAFF. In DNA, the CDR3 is TGTGCCAGCAGTAGCCCTCGGGGGAACACTGAAGCTTTCTTT.

This CDR3 reads CASSETGTTYEQYF. The CDR3 DNA sequence: TGTGCCAGTTCCGAGACAGGGACAACCTACGAGCAGTACTTC. The V gene is TRBV19, the J gene TRBJ2-7; TRBD1 aligns across 7 bases. Trimming cost V 8 bases and J 2 bases; bases outside gene matches: 9. This CDR3 has 14 amino acids. CDR1 is LNHDA, CDR2 SQIVND, per germline (reference sequence). Supplemented by reference TRBV19 and TRBJ2-7, the full variable domain reads DGGITQSPKYLFRKEGQNVTLSCEQNLNHDAMYWYRQDPGQGLRLIYYSQIVNDFQKGDIAEGYSVSREKKESFPLTVTSAQKNPTAFYLCASSETGTTYEQYFGPGTRLTVT.

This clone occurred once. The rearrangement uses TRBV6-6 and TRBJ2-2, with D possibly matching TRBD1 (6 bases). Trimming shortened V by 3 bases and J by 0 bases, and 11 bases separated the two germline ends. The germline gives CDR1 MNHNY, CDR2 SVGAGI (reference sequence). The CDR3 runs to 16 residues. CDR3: CASSYIGTSNTGELFF. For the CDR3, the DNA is TGTGCCAGCAGTTATATTGGGACATCGAACACCGGGGAGCTGTTTTTT.

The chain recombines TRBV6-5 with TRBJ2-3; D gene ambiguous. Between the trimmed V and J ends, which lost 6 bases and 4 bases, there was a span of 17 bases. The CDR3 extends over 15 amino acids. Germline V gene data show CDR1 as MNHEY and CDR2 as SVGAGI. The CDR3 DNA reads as TGTGCCAGCAGAGCCGGGCAGTCGGCGGCAGATACGCAGTATTTT. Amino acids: CASRAGQSAADTQYF.

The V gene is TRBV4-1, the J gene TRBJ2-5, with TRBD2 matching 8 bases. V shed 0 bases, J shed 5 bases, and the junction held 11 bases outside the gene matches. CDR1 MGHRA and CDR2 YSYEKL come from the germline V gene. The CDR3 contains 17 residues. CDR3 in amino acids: CASSQDGSGSNQETQYF. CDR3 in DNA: TGCGCCAGCAGCCAAGACGGAAGCGGGAGTAATCAGGAGACCCAGTACTTC.

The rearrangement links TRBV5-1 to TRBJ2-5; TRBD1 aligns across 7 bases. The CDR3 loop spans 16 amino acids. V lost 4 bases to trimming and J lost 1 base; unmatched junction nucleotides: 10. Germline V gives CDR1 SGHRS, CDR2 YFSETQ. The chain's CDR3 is CASSLGGQTVQETQYF. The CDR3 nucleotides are TGCGCCAGCAGCCTAGGGGGCCAGACGGTCCAAGAGACCCAGTACTTC. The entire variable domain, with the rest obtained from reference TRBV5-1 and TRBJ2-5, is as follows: KAGVTQTPRYLIKTRGQQVTLSCSPISGHRSVSWYQQTPGQGLQFLFEYFSETQRNKGNFPGRFSGRQFSNSRSEMNVSTLELGDSALYLCASSLGGQTVQETQYFGPGTRLLVL.

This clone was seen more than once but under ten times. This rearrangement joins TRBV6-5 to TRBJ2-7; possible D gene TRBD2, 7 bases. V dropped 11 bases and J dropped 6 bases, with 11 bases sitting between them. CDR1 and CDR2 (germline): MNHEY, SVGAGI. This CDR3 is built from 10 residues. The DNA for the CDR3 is TGTGCCGCGGGGGCGCTCGAGCAGTACTTC. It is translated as CAAGALEQYF.

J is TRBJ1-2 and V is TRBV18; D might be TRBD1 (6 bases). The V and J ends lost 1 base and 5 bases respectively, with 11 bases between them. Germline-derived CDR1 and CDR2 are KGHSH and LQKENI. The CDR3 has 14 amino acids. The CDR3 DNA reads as TGTGCCAGCTCACCACAGGACAGCGAGTATGGCTACACCTTC. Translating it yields CASSPQDSEYGYTF.

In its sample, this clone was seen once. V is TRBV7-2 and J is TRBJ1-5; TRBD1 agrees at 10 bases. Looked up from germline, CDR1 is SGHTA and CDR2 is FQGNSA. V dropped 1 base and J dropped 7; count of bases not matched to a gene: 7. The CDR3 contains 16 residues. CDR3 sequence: CASSLEGQGSIQPQHF. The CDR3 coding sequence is TGTGCCAGCAGCTTAGAGGGACAGGGGTCGATCCAGCCCCAGCATTTT.

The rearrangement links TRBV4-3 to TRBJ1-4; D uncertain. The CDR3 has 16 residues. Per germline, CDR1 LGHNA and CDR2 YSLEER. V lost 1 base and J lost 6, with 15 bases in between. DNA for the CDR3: TGCGCCAGCAGCCAAGGTGCGGCTGGGAAGGATGAAAAACTGTTTTTT. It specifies CASSQGAAGKDEKLFF.

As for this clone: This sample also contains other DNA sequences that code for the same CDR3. Here the CDR3 DNA reads TGTGCCAGCAGCTTAGAAGGCGGGAGCTCCTACAATGAGCAGTTCTTC. Protein: CASSLEGGSSYNEQFF. The J gene is TRBJ2-1, the V gene TRBV7-6, with 7 bases aligning to TRBD2. With 1 base clipped from V and 0 bases from J, the junction kept 3 bases outside the gene matches. The CDR3 runs 16 residues. Germline CDR1 and CDR2: SGHVS and FNYEAQ.

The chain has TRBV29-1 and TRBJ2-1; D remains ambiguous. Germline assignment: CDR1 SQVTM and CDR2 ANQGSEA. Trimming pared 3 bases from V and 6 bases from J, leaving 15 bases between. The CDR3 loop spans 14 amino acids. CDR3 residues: CSVEELDRGNEQFF. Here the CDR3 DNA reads TGCAGCGTTGAGGAGTTAGATCGCGGCAATGAGCAGTTCTTC.

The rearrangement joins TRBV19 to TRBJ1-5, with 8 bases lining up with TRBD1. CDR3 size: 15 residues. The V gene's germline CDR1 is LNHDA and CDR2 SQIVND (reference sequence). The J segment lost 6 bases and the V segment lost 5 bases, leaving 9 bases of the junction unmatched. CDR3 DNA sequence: TGTGCCAGTAGTTCAGGACAGGGTACGTTTCAGCCCCAGCATTTT. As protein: CASSSGQGTFQPQHF.

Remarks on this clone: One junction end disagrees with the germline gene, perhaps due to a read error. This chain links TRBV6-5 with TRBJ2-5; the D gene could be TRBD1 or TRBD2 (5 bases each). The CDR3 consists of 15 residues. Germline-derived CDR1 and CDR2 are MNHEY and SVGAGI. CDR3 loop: CASSYLPGRPEAQYF. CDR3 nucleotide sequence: TGTGCCAGCAGTTACTTACCGGGACGCCCAGAGGCCCAGTACTTC.